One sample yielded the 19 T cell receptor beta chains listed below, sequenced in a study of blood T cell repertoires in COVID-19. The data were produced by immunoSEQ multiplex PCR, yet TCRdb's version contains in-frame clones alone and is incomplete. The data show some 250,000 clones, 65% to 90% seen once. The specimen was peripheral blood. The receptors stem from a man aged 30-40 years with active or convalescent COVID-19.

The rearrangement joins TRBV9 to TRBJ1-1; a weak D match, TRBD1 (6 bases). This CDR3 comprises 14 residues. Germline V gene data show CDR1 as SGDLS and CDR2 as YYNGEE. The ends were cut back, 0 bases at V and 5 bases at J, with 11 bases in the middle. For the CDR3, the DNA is TGTGCCAGCAGCGTAGCGGGAGGGGGGACTGAAGCTTTCTTT. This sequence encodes CASSVAGGGTEAFF.

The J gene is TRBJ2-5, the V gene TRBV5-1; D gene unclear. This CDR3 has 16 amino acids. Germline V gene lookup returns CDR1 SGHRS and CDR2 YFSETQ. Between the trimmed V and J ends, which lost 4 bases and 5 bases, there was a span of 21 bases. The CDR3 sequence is CASSPGVAAQWETQYF. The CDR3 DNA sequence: TGCGCCAGCAGCCCCGGCGTTGCGGCCCAATGGGAGACCCAGTACTTC.

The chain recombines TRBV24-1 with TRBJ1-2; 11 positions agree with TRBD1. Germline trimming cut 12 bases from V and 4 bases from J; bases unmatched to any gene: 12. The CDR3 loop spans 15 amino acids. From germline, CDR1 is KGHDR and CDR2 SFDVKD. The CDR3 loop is CAGRDRGFNSYGYTF. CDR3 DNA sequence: TGTGCCGGCCGGGACAGGGGGTTCAATAGCTATGGCTACACCTTC.

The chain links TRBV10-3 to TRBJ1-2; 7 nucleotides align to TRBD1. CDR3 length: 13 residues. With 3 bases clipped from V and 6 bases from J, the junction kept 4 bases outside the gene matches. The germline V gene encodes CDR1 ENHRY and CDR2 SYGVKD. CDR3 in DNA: TGTGCCATCAGTGATGAGGGGGCTAATGGCTACACCTTC. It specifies CAISDEGANGYTF.

The CDR3 region is CASSYRRDSNTGELFF. In DNA form, the CDR3 reads TGTGCCAGCAGTTACCGTAGGGACTCGAACACCGGGGAGCTGTTTTTT. V is TRBV6-6 and J is TRBJ2-2; perhaps TRBD2 as D (6 bases). This CDR3 comprises 16 residues. Per germline, CDR1 MNHNY and CDR2 SVGAGI (reference sequence). V lost 2 bases, J lost 0 bases, and 10 bases lay in between.

CDR3 DNA: TGTGCCAGCAGTTTCTCCCCAGGGACAGGGTACCGTGCATACAATGAGCAGTTCTTC. The encoded protein is CASSFSPGTGYRAYNEQFF. The chain carries TRBV6-2 or TRBV6-3 and TRBJ2-1; the match to TRBD1 covers 9 bases. Germline V lookup: CDR1 MNHEY, CDR2 SVGEGT. J gave up 4 bases and V 4 bases, and 17 bases lay outside the gene matches. This CDR3 comprises 19 residues.

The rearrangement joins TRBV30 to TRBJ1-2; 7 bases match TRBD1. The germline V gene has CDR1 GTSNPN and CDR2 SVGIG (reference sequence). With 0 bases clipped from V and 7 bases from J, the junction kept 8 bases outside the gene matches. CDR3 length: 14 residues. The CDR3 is CAWSVSEGAGGYTF. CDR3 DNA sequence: TGTGCCTGGAGTGTCTCCGAGGGGGCGGGTGGCTACACCTTC.

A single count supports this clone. This chain's CDR3 is CASNPQGASSYNEQFF. The DNA for the CDR3 is TGTGCCAGCAACCCCCAGGGGGCCTCCTCGTACAATGAGCAGTTCTTC. The chain links TRBV5-4 to TRBJ2-1, with 8 positions matching TRBD1. The V and J ends lost 6 bases and 4 bases, in that order; junction bases with no gene match: 12. Per the germline V gene, CDR1 is SGHNT and CDR2 is YYREEE (reference sequence). CDR3 size: 16 residues.

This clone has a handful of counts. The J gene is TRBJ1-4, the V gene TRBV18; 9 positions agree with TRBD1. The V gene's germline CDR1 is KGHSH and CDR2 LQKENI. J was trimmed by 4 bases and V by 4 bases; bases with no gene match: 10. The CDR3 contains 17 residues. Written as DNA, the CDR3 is TGTGCCAGCTCACTTTCCGGGACAGGGTCATTTAATGAAAAACTGTTTTTT. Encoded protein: CASSLSGTGSFNEKLFF.

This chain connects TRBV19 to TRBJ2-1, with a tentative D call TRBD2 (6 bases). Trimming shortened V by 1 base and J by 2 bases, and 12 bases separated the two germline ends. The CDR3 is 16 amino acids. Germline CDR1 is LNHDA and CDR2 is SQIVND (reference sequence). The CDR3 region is CASSIATSLTYNEQFF. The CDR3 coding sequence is TGTGCCAGTAGTATAGCTACTAGCCTCACCTACAATGAGCAGTTCTTC.

The CDR3 protein is CASTNQGGLAKNIQYF. The DNA for the CDR3 is TGTGCCAGCACCAACCAAGGGGGTTTAGCCAAAAACATTCAGTACTTC. The gene calls are TRBV2 and TRBJ2-4; TRBD1 is a possible D gene (6 bases). CDR3 length: 16 residues. V was cut by 7 bases and J by 0 bases, with 16 bases left in between. Germline V gene data show CDR1 as SNHLY and CDR2 as FYNNEI.

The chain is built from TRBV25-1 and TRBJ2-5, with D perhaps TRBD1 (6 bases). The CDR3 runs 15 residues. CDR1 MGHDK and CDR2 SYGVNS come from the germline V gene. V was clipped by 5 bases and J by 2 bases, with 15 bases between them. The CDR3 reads CASSPYLGQQETQYF. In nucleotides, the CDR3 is TGTGCCAGCAGTCCCTACCTGGGACAACAAGAGACCCAGTACTTC. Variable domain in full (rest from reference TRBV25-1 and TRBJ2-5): EADIYQTPRYLVIGTGKKITLECSQTMGHDKMYWYQQDPGMELHLIHYSYGVNSTEKGDLSSESTVSRIRTEHFPLTLESARPSHTSQYLCASSPYLGQQETQYFGPGTRLLVL.

The CDR3 protein is CASSLEAGPYSGNTIYF. In DNA, the CDR3 is TGTGCCAGCAGCTTAGAAGCGGGGCCCTACTCTGGAAACACCATATATTTT. The chain is built from TRBV13 and TRBJ1-3; weak D call: TRBD1 (5 bases). The CDR3 consists of 17 residues. Trimming took 1 base from V and 0 from J, leaving 13 bases between them. The germline V gene encodes CDR1 PRHDT and CDR2 FYEKMQ (reference sequence). Supplemented by reference TRBV13 and TRBJ1-3, the full variable domain reads AAGVIQSPRHLIKEKRETATLKCYPIPRHDTVYWYQQGPGQDPQFLISFYEKMQSDKGSIPDRFSAQQFSDYHSELNMSSLELGDSALYFCASSLEAGPYSGNTIYFGEGSWLTVV.

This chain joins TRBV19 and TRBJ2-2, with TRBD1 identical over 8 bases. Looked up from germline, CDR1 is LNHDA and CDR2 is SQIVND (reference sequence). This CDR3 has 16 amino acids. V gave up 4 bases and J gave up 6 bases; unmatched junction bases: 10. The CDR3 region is CASSTGQGRRSGELFF. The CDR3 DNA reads TGTGCCAGTAGTACCGGACAGGGCAGGAGGTCCGGGGAGCTGTTTTTT.

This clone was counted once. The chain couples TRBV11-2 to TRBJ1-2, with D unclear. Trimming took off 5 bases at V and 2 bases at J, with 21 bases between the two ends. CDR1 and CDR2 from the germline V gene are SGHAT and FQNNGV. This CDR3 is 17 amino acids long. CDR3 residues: CASSASTRHGNNYGYTF. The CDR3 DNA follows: TGTGCCAGCAGCGCATCCACTAGGCACGGCAACAACTATGGCTACACCTTC.

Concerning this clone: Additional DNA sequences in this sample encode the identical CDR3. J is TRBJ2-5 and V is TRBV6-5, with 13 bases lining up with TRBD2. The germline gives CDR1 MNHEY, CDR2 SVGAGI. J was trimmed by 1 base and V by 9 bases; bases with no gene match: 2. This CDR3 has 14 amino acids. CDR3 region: CASRLAGGQETQYF. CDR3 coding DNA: TGTGCCAGTAGACTAGCGGGGGGCCAAGAGACCCAGTACTTC.

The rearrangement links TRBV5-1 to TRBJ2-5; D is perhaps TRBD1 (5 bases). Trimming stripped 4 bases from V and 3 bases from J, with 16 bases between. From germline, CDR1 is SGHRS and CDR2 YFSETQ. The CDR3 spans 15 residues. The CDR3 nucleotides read TGCGCCAGCAGCCTTGGGATGGGGCTGAAAGAGACCCAGTACTTC. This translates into CASSLGMGLKETQYF.

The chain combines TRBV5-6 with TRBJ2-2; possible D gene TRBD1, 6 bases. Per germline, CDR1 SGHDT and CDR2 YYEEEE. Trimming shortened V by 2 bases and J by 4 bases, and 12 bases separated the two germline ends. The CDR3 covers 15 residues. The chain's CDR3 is CASSFNRVRTGELFF. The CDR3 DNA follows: TGTGCCAGCAGCTTTAACAGGGTCCGCACCGGGGAGCTGTTTTTT.

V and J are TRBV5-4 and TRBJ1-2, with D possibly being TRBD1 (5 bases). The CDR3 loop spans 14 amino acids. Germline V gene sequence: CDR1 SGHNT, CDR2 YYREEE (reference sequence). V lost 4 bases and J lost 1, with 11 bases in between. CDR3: CASSGGMGNYGYTF. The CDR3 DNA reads TGTGCCAGCAGCGGGGGGATGGGTAACTATGGCTACACCTTC.